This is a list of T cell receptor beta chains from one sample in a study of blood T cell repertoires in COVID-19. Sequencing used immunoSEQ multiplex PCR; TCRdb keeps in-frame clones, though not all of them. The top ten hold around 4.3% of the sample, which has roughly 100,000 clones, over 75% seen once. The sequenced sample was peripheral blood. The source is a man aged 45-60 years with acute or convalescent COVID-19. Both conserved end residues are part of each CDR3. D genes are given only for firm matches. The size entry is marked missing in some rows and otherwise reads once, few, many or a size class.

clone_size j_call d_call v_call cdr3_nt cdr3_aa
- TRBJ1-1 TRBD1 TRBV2 TGTGCCAGCAGTGAGAGGGGGCTTTTAAACACTGAAGCTTTCTTT CASSERGLLNTEAFF
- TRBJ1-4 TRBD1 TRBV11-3 TGTGCCAGCAGCTTAGGCTCAGGGGGACCGAAAGGAGAAAAACTGTTTTTT CASSLGSGGPKGEKLFF
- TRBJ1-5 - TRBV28 TGTGCCAGCAGGTGGGGGCACCCCAATCAGCCCCAGCATTTT CASRWGHPNQPQHF
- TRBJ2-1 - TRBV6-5 TGTGCCAGCATGGAGGGACTTTCCAATGAGCAGTTCTTC CASMEGLSNEQFF
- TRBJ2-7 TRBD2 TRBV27 TGTGCCAGCAGTTTAGTGGGAGGGCCCTACGAGCAGTACTTC CASSLVGGPYEQYF
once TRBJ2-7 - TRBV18 TGTGCCAGCTCACCCGGGTCTCAGGGTTACGAGCAGTACTTC CASSPGSQGYEQYF
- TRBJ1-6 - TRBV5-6 TGTGCCAGCAGCTTGGCGGGACAATCCAGTTTCCCACCCCTCCACTTT CASSLAGQSSFPPLHF
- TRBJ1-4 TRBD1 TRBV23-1 TGCGCCAGCAGAGGACAGGAGGTTGAAAAACTGTTTTTT CASRGQEVEKLFF
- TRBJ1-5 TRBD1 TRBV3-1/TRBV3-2 TGTGCCAGCAGCCAAGGGGCGACAGGGAATCAGCCCCAGCATTTT CASSQGATGNQPQHF
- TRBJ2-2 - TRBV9 TGTGCCAGCAGCGCCTTCCCCCGGGGGACGGCCGGGGAGCTGTTTTTT CASSAFPRGTAGELFF
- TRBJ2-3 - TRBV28 TGTGCCAGCAGTTTAAGGCAGGGCCATTCAGATACGCAGTATTTT CASSLRQGHSDTQYF
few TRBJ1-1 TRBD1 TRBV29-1 TGCAGCGTTGTAGTACAGGGGGCGAACACTGAAGCTTTCTTT CSVVVQGANTEAFF
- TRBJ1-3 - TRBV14 TGTGCCAGCAGCCAACGGCCTTCAGGCACCATATATTTT CASSQRPSGTIYF
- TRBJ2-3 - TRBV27 TGTGCCAGCAGTTTACGGGGAAGGGGCACAGATACGCAGTATTTT CASSLRGRGTDTQYF
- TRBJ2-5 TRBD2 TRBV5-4 TGTGCCAGCAGCCCGATAGCGGGAGAGGGAGAGACCCAGTACTTC CASSPIAGEGETQYF
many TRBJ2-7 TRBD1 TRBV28 TGTGCCAGCTGGACAGGCGGCGAGCAGTACTTC CASWTGGEQYF
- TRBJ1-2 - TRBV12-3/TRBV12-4 TGTGCCAGCAGTTTAGAGGGGAAGTATGGCTACACCTTC CASSLEGKYGYTF
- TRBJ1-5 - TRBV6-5 TGTGCCAGCATCACATCCTCGGGGCAGCCCCAGCATTTT CASITSSGQPQHF